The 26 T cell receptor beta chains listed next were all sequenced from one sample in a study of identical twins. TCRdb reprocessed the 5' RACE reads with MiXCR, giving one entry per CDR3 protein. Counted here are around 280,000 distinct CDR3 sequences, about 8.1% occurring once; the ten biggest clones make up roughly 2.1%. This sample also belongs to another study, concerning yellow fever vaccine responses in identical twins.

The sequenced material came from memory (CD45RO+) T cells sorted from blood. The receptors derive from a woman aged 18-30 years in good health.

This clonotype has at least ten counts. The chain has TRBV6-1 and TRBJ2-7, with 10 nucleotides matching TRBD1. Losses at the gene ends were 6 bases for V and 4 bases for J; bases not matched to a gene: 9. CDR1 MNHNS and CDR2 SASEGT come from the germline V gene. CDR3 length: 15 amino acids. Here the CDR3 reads CASRMTGGGWYEQYF. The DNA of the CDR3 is TGTGCCAGCAGAATGACAGGGGGCGGATGGTACGAGCAGTACTTC.

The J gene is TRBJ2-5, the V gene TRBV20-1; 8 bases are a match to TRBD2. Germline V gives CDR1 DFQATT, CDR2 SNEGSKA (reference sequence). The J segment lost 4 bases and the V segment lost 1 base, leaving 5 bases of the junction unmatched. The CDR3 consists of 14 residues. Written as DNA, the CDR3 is TGCAGTGCTAGAGTAGGCGGGGGGTTAGAGACCCAGTACTTC. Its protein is CSARVGGGLETQYF.

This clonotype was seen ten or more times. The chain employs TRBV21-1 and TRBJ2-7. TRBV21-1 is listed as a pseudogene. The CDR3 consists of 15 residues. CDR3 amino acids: CASSKEGGSSYEQYF. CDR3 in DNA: TGTGCCAGCAGCAAGGAAGGAGGGAGCTCCTACGAGCAGTACTTC.

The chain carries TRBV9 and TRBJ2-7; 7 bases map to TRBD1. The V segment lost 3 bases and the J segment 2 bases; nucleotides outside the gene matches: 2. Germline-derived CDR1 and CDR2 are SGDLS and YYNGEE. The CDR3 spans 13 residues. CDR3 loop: CASSEGQTYEQYF. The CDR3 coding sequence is TGTGCCAGCAGCGAGGGACAGACCTACGAGCAGTACTTC.

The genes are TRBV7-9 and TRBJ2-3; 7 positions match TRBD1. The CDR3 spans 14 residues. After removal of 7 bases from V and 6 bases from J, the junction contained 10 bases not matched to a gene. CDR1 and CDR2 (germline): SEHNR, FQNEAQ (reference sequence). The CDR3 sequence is CASNTDRSLDTQYF. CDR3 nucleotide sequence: TGTGCCAGCAATACGGACAGGTCCTTGGATACGCAGTATTTT.

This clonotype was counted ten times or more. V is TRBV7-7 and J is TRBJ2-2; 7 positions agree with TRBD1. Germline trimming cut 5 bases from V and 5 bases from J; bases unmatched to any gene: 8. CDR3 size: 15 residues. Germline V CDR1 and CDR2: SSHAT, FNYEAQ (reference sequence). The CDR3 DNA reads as TGTGCCAGCAGCCTCGACAGGGCCGCTACCGGGGAGCTGTTTTTT. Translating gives CASSLDRAATGELFF.

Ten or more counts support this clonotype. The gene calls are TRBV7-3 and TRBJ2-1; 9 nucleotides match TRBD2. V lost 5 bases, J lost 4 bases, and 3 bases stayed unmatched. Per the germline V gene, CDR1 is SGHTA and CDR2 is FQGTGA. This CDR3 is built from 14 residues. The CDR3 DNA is TGTGCCAGCAGCCCTAGCGGGATTTACAATGAGCAGTTCTTC. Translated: CASSPSGIYNEQFF.

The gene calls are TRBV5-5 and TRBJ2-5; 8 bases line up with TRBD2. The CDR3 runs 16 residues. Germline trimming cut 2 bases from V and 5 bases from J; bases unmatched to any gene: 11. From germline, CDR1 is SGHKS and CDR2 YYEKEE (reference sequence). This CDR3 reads CASSLKAGEGLETQYF. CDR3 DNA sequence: TGTGCCAGCAGCTTAAAAGCGGGAGAAGGGTTGGAGACCCAGTACTTC.

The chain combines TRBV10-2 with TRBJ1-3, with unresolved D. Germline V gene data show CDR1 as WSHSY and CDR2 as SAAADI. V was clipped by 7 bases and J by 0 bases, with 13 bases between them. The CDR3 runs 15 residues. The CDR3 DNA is TGCGCCAGCAAGACGGAAAGTGGCTCTGGAAACACCATATATTTT. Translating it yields CASKTESGSGNTIYF.

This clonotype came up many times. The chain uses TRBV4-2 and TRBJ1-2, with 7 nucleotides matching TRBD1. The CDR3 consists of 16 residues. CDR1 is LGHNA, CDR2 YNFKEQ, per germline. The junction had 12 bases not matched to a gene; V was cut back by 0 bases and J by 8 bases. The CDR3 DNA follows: TGTGCCAGCAGCCAAGAAGGTCAGGGGGGCTTTGGCGGCTACACCTTC. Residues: CASSQEGQGGFGGYTF.

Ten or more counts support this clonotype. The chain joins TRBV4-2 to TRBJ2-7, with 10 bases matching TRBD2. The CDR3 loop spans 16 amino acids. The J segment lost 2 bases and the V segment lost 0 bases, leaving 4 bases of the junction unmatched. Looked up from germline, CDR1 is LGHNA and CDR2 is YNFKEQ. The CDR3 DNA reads TGTGCCAGCAGCCAAGATCCAGCGGGAGGGGCCTACGAGCAGTACTTC. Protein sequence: CASSQDPAGGAYEQYF.

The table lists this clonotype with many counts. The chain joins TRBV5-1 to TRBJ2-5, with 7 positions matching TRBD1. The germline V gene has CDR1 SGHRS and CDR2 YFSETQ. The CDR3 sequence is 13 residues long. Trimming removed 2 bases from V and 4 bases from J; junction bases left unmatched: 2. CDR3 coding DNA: TGCGCCAGCAGCTTACAGGGGCGAGAGACCCAGTACTTC. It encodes CASSLQGRETQYF. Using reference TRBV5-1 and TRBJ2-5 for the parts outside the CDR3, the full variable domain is KAGVTQTPRYLIKTRGQQVTLSCSPISGHRSVSWYQQTPGQGLQFLFEYFSETQRNKGNFPGRFSGRQFSNSRSEMNVSTLELGDSALYLCASSLQGRETQYFGPGTRLLVL.

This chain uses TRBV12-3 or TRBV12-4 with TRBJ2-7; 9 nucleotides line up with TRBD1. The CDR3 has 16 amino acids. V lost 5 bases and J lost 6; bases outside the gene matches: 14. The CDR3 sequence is CASSPPDRGNNAEQYF. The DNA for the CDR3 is TGTGCCAGCAGTCCTCCGGACAGGGGAAATAATGCCGAGCAGTACTTC.

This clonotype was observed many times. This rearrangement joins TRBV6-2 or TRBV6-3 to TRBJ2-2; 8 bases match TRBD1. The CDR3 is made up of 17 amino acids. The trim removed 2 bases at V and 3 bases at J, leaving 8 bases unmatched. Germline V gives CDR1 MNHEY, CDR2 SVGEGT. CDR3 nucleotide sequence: TGTGCCAGCAGTTACCCACCCGGACAGGGCGACACCGGGGAGCTGTTTTTT. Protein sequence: CASSYPPGQGDTGELFF.

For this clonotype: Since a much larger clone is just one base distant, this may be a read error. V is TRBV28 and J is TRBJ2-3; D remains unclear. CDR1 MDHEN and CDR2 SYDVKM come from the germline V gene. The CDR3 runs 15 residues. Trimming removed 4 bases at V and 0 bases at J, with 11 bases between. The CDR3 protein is CASSSQSRSTDTQYF. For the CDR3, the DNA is TGTGCCAGCAGTTCCCAGTCCCGCAGCACAGATACGCAGTATTTT.

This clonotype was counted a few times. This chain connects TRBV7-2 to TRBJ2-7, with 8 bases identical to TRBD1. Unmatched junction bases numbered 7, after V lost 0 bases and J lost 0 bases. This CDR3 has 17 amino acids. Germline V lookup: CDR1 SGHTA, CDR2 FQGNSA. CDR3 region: CASSLARPGGRSYEQYF. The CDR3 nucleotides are TGTGCCAGCAGCTTAGCGAGACCAGGGGGCCGCTCCTACGAGCAGTACTTC.

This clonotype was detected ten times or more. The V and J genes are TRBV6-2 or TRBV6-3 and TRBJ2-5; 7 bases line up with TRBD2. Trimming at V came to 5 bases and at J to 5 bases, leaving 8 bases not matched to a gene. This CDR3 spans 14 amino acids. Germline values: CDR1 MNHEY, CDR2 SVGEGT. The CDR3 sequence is CASSQLAERETQYF. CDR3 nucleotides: TGTGCCAGCAGTCAGCTAGCGGAGCGGGAGACCCAGTACTTC.

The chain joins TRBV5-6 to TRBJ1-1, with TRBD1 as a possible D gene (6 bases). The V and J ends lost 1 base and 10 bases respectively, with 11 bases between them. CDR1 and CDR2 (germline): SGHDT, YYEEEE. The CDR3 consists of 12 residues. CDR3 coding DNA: TGTGCCAGCAGCTTGCGGGGAGGGGGAGCTTTCTTT. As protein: CASSLRGGGAFF.

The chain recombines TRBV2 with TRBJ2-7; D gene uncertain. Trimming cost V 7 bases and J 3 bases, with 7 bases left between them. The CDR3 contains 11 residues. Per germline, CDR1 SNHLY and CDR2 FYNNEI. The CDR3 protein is CASTENYEQYV. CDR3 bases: TGTGCCAGCACCGAGAACTACGAGCAGTACGTC.

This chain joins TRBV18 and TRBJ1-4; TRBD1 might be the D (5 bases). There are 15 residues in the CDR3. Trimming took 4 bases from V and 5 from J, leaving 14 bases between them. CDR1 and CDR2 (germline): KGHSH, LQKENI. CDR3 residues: CASSLGDGANEKLFF. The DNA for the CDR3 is TGTGCCAGCTCACTAGGGGACGGAGCAAATGAAAAACTGTTTTTT.

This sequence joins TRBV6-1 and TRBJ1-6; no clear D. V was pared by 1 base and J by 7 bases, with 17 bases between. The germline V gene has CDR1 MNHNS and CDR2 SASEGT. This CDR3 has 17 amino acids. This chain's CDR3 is CASSEDRGLGWNSPLHF. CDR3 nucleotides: TGTGCCAGCAGTGAAGATCGGGGTTTAGGTTGGAATTCACCCCTCCACTTT.

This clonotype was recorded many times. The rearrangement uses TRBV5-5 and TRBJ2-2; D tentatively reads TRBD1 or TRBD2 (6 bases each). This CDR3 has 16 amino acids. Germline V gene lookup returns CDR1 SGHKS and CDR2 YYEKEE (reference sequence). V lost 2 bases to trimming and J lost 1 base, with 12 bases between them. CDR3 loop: CASSFRGPGNTGELFF. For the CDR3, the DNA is TGTGCCAGCAGCTTTCGGGGGCCGGGGAACACCGGGGAGCTGTTTTTT.

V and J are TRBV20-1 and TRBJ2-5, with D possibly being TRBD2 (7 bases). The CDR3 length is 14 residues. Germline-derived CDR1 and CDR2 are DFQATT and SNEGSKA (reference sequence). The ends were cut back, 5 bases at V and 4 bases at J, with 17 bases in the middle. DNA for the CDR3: TGCAGTGCTGGGGGGGGGGCCCCAGGAGAGACCCAGTACTTC. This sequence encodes CSAGGGAPGETQYF.

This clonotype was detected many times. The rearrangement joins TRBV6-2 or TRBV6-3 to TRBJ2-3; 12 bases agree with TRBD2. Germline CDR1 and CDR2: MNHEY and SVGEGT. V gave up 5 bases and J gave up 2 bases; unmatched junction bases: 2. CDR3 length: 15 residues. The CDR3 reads CASSPSGGATDTQYF. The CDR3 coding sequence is TGTGCCAGCAGTCCTAGCGGGGGGGCCACAGATACGCAGTATTTT.

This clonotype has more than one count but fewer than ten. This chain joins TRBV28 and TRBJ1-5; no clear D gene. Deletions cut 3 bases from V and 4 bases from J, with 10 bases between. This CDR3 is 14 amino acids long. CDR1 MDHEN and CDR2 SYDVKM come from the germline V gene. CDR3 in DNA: TGTGCCAGCAGTTTGGGTAGAGAGAATCAGCCCCAGCATTTT. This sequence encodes CASSLGRENQPQHF.

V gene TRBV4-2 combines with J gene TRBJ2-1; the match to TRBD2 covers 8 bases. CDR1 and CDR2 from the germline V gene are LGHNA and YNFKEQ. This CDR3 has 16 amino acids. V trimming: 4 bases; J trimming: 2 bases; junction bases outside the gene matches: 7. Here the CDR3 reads CASSPHSGAAYNEQFF. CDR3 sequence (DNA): TGTGCCAGCAGCCCCCATAGCGGGGCCGCCTACAATGAGCAGTTCTTC.